Below are 12 T cell receptor beta chains sequenced from a single sample in a study of beta chain features in type 1 diabetes (dated by TCRdb to 2016 to 2019). The method was the immunoSEQ multiplex PCR assay. All of the isolated RNA was reverse transcribed with the High Capacity cDNA Reverse Transcription Kit, so expressed TCRB transcripts were sequenced. This is the immuneACCESS table as TCRdb keeps it, with only in-frame sequences that have V and J called. A part of the clones is gone; compared with another copy, unresolved V genes explain less than half, and the rest is unexplained. This sample holds nearly 250,000 clones; 14% were observed only once. The ten largest clones capture about 0.027% of the sample. Specimen: naive CD4+ T cells from blood. The sample's cell subset or site label is to be understood as: true naive CD4+ T cells. The receptors derive from a woman in her thirties or forties in good health.

The chain recombines TRBV10-1 with TRBJ2-3; D remains ambiguous. CDR3 length equals 13 residues. The V end was cut by 6 bases, the J end by 3 bases, with 10 bases between. CDR1 WNHNN and CDR2 SYGVQD come from the germline V gene (reference sequence). The CDR3 region has the DNA TGCGCCAGCAGAATGACTCTTACAGATACGCAGTATTTT. This codes for CASRMTLTDTQYF.

The CDR3 sequence: CASSLASRLNTGELFF. The CDR3 DNA reads as TGCGCCAGCAGCTTGGCATCGCGTCTTAACACCGGGGAGCTGTTTTTT. The chain uses TRBV5-1 and TRBJ2-2; D uncertain. CDR3 length: 16 residues. Trimming cost V 0 bases and J 2 bases, with 11 bases left between them. Germline V lookup: CDR1 SGHRS, CDR2 YFSETQ.

Only a few counts were recorded for this clone. The DNA for the CDR3 is TGCGCCAGTAGCGGGGCGACTGCTTATGGCTACACCTTC. Translating gives CASSGATAYGYTF. This chain links TRBV5-1 with TRBJ1-2; D may be TRBD1 (5 bases). Germline V CDR1 and CDR2: SGHRS, YFSETQ. This CDR3 has 13 amino acids. V was clipped by 8 bases and J by 5 bases, with 16 bases between them.

The table lists this clone with a few counts. V gene TRBV2 combines with J gene TRBJ2-4, with D hard to call. V lost 6 bases and J 2 bases, leaving 11 bases between the germline ends. The CDR3 extends over 14 amino acids. Germline V gene data show CDR1 as SNHLY and CDR2 as FYNNEI. The CDR3 reads CASRPLGSKNIQYF. In nucleotides, the CDR3 is TGTGCCAGCAGACCCCTAGGTTCCAAAAACATTCAGTACTTC.

V and J are TRBV19 and TRBJ1-5; tentatively, D is TRBD1 (5 bases). The CDR3 sequence is 16 residues long. Trimming cost V 3 bases and J 2 bases, with 14 bases left between them. Germline CDR1 is LNHDA and CDR2 is SQIVND (reference sequence). The CDR3, as DNA: TGTGCCAGTAGTATTGGGCAGGGCCAGGGCAATCAGCCCCAGCATTTT. It translates to CASSIGQGQGNQPQHF.

The CDR3 region is CASSFRRTAGSGELFF. The DNA of the CDR3 is TGTGCCAGCAGCTTCAGGAGGACAGCGGGGTCCGGGGAGCTGTTTTTT. The chain links TRBV11-2 to TRBJ2-2; possibly TRBD2 for D (7 bases). CDR1 and CDR2 from the germline V gene are SGHAT and FQNNGV. CDR3 size: 16 residues. V lost 3 bases, J lost 6 bases, and 17 bases lay in between.

There are a few counts of this clone. The chain joins TRBV28 to TRBJ2-3; possible D gene TRBD2, 7 bases. Germline loops: CDR1 MDHEN, CDR2 SYDVKM. Trimming pared 3 bases from V and 6 bases from J, leaving 13 bases between. This CDR3 has 14 amino acids. Here the CDR3 reads CASSFGGGADTQYF. Written as DNA, the CDR3 is TGTGCCAGCAGTTTTGGTGGGGGGGCGGATACGCAGTATTTT.

This clone was observed a few times. J is TRBJ1-4 and V is TRBV11-2, with D possibly TRBD1 on 5 matching bases. The germline CDR1 and CDR2 sequences are SGHAT and FQNNGV. V lost 5 bases, J lost 7 bases, and 20 bases lay in between. The CDR3 has 16 amino acids. The CDR3 nucleotides read TGTGCCAGCAGCCGACGGGTAACGGGACTCCGTGAAAAACTGTTTTTT. This gives the protein CASSRRVTGLREKLFF.

J is TRBJ1-6 and V is TRBV25-1, with 8 bases identical to TRBD1. The CDR3 runs to 14 residues. J lost 5 bases, V lost 6 bases, and 3 bases had no gene match. The germline CDR1 and CDR2 sequences are MGHDK and SYGVNS. The CDR3 DNA follows: TGTGCCAGCAGAGGGACAGGAAATAATTCACCCCTCCACTTT. Amino acid sequence: CASRGTGNNSPLHF.

The chain carries TRBV4-2 and TRBJ1-1; D gene unclear. The ends were cut back, 1 base at V and 1 base at J, with 10 bases in the middle. Germline V CDR1 and CDR2: LGHNA, YNFKEQ. The CDR3 runs 15 residues. DNA of the CDR3: TGTGCCAGCAGCCAAGGTCTGGGCTCGAACACTGAAGCTTTCTTT. Protein sequence: CASSQGLGSNTEAFF.

The chain has TRBV5-1 and TRBJ2-5; possible D gene TRBD1, 6 bases. V lost 4 bases and J lost 2, with 9 bases in between. Germline assignment: CDR1 SGHRS and CDR2 YFSETQ. This CDR3 is 13 amino acids long. The CDR3 reads CASSGGRQETQYF. DNA of the CDR3: TGCGCCAGCAGCGGGGGCCGACAAGAGACCCAGTACTTC.

This clone was seen a few times. The gene calls are TRBV5-6 and TRBJ2-1; 11 bases agree with TRBD1. V lost 4 bases and J lost 8; bases outside the gene matches: 8. CDR1 and CDR2 (germline): SGHDT, YYEEEE. The CDR3 consists of 15 residues. The CDR3, as DNA: TGTGCCAGCAGCGCCCGGGACAGGGGGGAATATGAGCAGTTCTTC. As protein: CASSARDRGEYEQFF.